This T cell receptor (beta chain) was retrieved from a study of control samples from healthy donors and cancer patients. Clones were sequenced by immunoSEQ multiplex PCR, and TCRdb holds only the in-frame ones, with some missing. Of roughly 88,000 clones in the sample, just over 90% were seen once. This clone was seen many times. Different DNA sequences within this sample yield the same CDR3. The TCR sequence derives from a woman aged 30 to 39 in good health. The specimen was blood.

CDR3 loop: CASSLGQVNTEAFF. CDR3 in DNA: TGTGCCAGCAGTTTGGGACAGGTGAACACTGAAGCTTTCTTT. The chain has TRBV27 and TRBJ1-1; 8 bases line up with TRBD1. V lost 3 bases, J lost 0 bases, and 0 bases stayed unmatched. The CDR3 loop spans 14 amino acids. Germline V CDR1 and CDR2: MNHEY, SMNVEV (reference sequence).